These T cell receptor beta chains were read from a single sample in a study of a mutant IDH1 vaccine in newly diagnosed glioma. These TCRs are of unknown antigen specificity. Clones were read by immunoSEQ multiplex PCR, and TCRdb kept only the in-frame ones, dropping some. The sample carries about 31,000 clones, around 82% recorded once. The source was PBMCs, collected from a glioma patient whose treatment included an IDH1 peptide vaccine. All receptors derive from a man younger than 45 with glioma. The conserved cysteine and the conserved F or W are not part of the CDR3 here.

ASSVDRGGSYEQY	TRBV5-4	TRBJ2-7
ATAQAASLSDTQY	TRBV4-1	TRBJ2-3
AYYVTGRGANYGYT	TRBV30	TRBJ1-2
ASSLAFGPSGNTIY	TRBV5-1	TRBJ1-3
TSSHPGGPEETQY	TRBV1	TRBJ2-5
SARGSDGYT	TRBV20-1	TRBJ1-2
ASSEEPQYSYEQY	TRBV6-1	TRBJ2-7
ASSIVRNSNQPQH	TRBV19	TRBJ1-5
SVGGGMNTEAF	TRBV29-1	TRBJ1-1
ASSLEGKAEAF	TRBV28	TRBJ1-1
AWSEQGYGYT	TRBV30	TRBJ1-2
ASSYVVGGETQY	TRBV5-5	TRBJ2-5
ASSSGTGPSNQPQH	TRBV9	TRBJ1-5
ASVDIRTEAF	TRBV19	TRBJ1-1
ASSYELRGWYGYT	TRBV6-5	TRBJ1-2
ASSQRTGETEAF	TRBV4-3	TRBJ1-1
ASSYEGSGNTIY	TRBV6-6	TRBJ1-3
ASSEDGQTYEQY	TRBV2	TRBJ2-7
ASSVAAARTYEQY	TRBV9	TRBJ2-7
ASSTRGPGELF	TRBV2	TRBJ2-2
ASSSTVYNEQF	TRBV19	TRBJ2-1
SVGGGTGRYEQY	TRBV29-1	TRBJ2-7
ASSLLKGQGRGDTEAF	TRBV4-1	TRBJ1-1
ASSTPGRLGETQY	TRBV7-9	TRBJ2-5
ASSPGDSLAGGEKLF	TRBV5-4	TRBJ1-4
ASGLGQGLDEQY	TRBV27	TRBJ2-7
ASSLTRGEQY	TRBV19	TRBJ2-7
AWSVDRGSNQPQH	TRBV30	TRBJ1-5
ASSQDLPSGNTIY	TRBV4-1	TRBJ1-3
SVAIGTGELF	TRBV29-1	TRBJ2-2
ASSPEGHGSLEAF	TRBV4-1	TRBJ1-1
ASSVRTGGRGAF	TRBV4-1	TRBJ1-1
ASSLLGEQY	TRBV28	TRBJ2-7
ASSHVTRTSNTEAF	TRBV4-1	TRBJ1-1
ASQRGALNGELF	TRBV9	TRBJ2-2
ASSRGQGIYEQY	TRBV11-2	TRBJ2-7
ASSPRAGGLDTQY	TRBV9	TRBJ2-3
SASPKETQY	TRBV20-1	TRBJ2-5
AWEDGTEAF	TRBV30	TRBJ1-1
ASSQVVSYEQY	TRBV4-1	TRBJ2-7
ASSRQGGGEQY	TRBV7-9	TRBJ2-7
ASSVTVRGPQH	TRBV6-1	TRBJ1-5
ASSVRTGTAGNTIY	TRBV13	TRBJ1-3
ASSLGTDYQPQH	TRBV5-4	TRBJ1-5